This record covers a single T cell receptor beta chain. TCRdb's table, derived via immunoSEQ multiplex PCR, lists solely in-frame clones and lacks some. The sample includes under 75,000 clones, 75% to 80% of them seen just once. This sample was taken from a study of blood T cell repertoires in COVID-19. Study background: The study drew acute and convalescent COVID-19 samples from the United States, Italy and Spain.

V dropped 2 bases and J dropped 9; count of bases not matched to a gene: 6. Per the germline V gene, CDR1 is MDHEN and CDR2 is SYDVKM. The CDR3 is 16 residues long. The chain uses TRBV28 and TRBJ1-6, with TRBD1 matching over 11 bases. Sequenced sample: peripheral blood. This TCR derives from a woman of 80 years or more with acute or convalescent COVID-19. CDR3 residues: CASSLGTGGPSSPLHF. CDR3 coding DNA: TGTGCCAGCAGTTTAGGGACAGGGGGGCCTAGTTCACCCCTCCACTTT.